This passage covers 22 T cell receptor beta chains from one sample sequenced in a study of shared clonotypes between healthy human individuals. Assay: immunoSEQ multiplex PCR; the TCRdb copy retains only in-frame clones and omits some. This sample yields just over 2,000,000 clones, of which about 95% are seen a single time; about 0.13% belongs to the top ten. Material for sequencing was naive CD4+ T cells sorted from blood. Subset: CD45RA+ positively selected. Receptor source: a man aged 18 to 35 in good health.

CDR3 nucleotide sequence: TGCAGCGTTGAAGATCCAGGGGGAACAGATACGCAGTATTTT. It yields the protein CSVEDPGGTDTQYF. V gene TRBV29-1 combines with J gene TRBJ2-3, with 7 bases identical to TRBD1. V lost 0 bases, J lost 3 bases, and 3 bases stayed unmatched. This CDR3 region has 14 residues. Germline V gene lookup returns CDR1 SQVTM and CDR2 ANQGSEA.

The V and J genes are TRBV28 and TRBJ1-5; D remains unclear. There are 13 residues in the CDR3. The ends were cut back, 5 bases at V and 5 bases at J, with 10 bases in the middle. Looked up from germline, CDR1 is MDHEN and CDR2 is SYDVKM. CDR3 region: CASSLVAHQPQHF. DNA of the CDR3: TGTGCCAGCAGTCTGGTGGCACATCAGCCCCAGCATTTT.

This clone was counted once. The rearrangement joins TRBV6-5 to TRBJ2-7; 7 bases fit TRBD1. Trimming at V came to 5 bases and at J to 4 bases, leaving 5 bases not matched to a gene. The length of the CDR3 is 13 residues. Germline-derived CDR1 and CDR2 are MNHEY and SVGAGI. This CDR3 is CASSPQGLYEQYF. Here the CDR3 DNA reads TGTGCCAGCAGTCCACAGGGGTTGTACGAGCAGTACTTC.

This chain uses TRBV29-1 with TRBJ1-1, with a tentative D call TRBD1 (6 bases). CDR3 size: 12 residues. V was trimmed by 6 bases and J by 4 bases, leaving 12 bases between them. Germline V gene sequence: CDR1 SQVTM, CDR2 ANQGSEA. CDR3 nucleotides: TGCAGCGTGGCTCAGGGGACCACTGAAGCTTTCTTT. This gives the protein CSVAQGTTEAFF.

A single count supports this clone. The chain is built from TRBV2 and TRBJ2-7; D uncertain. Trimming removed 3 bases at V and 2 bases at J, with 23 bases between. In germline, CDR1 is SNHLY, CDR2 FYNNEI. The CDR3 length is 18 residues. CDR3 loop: CASSDAALISRAAYEQYF. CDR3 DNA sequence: TGTGCCAGCAGTGATGCGGCCCTTATCAGCCGGGCAGCCTACGAGCAGTACTTC.

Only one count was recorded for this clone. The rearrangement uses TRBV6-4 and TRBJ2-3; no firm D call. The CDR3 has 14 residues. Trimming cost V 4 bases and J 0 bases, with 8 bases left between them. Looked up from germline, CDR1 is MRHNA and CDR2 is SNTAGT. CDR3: CASSATSSTDTQYF. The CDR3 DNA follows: TGTGCCAGCAGTGCCACCTCTAGCACAGATACGCAGTATTTT.

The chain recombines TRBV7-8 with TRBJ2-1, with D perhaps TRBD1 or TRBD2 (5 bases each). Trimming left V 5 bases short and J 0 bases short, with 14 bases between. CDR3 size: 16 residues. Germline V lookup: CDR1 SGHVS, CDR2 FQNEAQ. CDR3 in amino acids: CASSRDLSSSYNEQFF. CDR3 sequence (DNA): TGTGCCAGCAGCCGGGACCTCTCTAGCTCCTACAATGAGCAGTTCTTC.

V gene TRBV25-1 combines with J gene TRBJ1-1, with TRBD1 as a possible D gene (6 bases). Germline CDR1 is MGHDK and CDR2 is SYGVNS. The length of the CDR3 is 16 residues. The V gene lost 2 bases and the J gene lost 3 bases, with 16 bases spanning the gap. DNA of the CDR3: TGTGCCAGCAGTGAAGGGGGGGGCAGAGGGTACACTGAAGCTTTCTTT. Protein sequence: CASSEGGGRGYTEAFF.

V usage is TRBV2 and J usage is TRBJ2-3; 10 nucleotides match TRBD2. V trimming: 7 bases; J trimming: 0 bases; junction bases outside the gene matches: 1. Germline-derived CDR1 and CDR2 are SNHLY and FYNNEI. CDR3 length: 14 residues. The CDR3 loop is CASISGRSTDTQYF. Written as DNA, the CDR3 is TGTGCCAGCATTAGCGGGAGGAGCACAGATACGCAGTATTTT. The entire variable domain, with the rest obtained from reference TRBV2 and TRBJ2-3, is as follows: EPEVTQTPSHQVTQMGQEVILRCVPISNHLYFYWYRQILGQKVEFLVSFYNNEISEKSEIFDDQFSVERPDGSNFTLKIRSTKLEDSAMYFCASISGRSTDTQYFGPGTRLTVL.

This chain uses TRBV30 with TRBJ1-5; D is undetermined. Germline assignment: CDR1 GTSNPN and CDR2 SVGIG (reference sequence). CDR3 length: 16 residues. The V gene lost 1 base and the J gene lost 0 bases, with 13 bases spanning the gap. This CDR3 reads CAWSAPLGYSNQPQHF. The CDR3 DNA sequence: TGTGCCTGGAGTGCCCCGCTGGGTTATAGCAATCAGCCCCAGCATTTT.

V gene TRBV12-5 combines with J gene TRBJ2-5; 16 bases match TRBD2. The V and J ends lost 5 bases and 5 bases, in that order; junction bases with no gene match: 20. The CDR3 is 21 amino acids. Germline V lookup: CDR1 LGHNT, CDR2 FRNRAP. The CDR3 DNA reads TGTGCTAGTGGTCACCGATTCCTCGGGACTAGCGGGAGGGACCCAAAGGAGACCCAGTACTTC. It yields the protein CASGHRFLGTSGRDPKETQYF.

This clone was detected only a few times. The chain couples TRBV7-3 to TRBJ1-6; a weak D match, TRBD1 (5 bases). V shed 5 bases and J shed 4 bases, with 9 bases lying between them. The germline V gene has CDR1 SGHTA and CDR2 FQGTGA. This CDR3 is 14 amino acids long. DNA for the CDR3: TGTGCCAGCAGCCCGGGGCGGTATAATTCACCCCTCCACTTT. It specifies CASSPGRYNSPLHF.

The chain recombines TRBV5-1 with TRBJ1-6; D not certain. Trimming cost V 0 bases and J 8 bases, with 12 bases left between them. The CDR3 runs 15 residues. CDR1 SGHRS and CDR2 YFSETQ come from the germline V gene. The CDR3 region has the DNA TGCGCCAGCAGCTTGGAAGGCCTCAGCCATTCACCCCTCCACTTT. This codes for CASSLEGLSHSPLHF.

In DNA form, the CDR3 reads TGTGCCAGCAGCACCCGGGGACAGCAACGTCAAGAGACCCAGTACTTC. It encodes CASSTRGQQRQETQYF. The rearrangement joins TRBV11-2 to TRBJ2-5, with 7 bases matching TRBD1. The CDR3 is 16 amino acids. Unmatched junction bases numbered 11, after V lost 5 bases and J lost 2 bases. Germline V gives CDR1 SGHAT, CDR2 FQNNGV. The full variable domain, its missing parts supplied by reference TRBV11-2 and TRBJ2-5, is EAGVAQSPRYKIIEKRQSVAFWCNPISGHATLYWYQQILGQGPKLLIQFQNNGVVDDSQLPKDRFSAERLKGVDSTLKIQPAKLEDSAVYLCASSTRGQQRQETQYFGPGTRLLVL.

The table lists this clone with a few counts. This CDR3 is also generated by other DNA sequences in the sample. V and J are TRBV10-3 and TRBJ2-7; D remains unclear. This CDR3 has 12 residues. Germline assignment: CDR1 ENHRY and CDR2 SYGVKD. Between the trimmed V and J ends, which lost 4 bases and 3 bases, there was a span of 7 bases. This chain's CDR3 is CAISGLSYEQYF. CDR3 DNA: TGTGCCATCAGTGGACTGAGCTACGAGCAGTACTTC.

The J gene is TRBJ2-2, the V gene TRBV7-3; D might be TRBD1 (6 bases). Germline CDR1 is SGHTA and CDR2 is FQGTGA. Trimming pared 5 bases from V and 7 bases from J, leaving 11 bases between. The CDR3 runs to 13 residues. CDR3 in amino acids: CASSPGAGGELFF. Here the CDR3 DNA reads TGTGCCAGCAGCCCAGGGGCGGGCGGGGAGCTGTTTTTT.

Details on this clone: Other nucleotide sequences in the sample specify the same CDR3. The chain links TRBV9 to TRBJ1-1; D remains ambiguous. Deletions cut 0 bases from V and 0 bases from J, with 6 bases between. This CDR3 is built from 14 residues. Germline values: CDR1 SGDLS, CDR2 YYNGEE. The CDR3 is CASSVAPVNTEAFF. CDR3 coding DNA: TGTGCCAGCAGCGTAGCACCGGTGAACACTGAAGCTTTCTTT.

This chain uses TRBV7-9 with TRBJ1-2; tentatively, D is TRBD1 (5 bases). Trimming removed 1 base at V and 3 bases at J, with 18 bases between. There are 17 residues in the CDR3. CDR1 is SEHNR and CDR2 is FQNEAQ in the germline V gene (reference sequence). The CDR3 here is CASSLDPLLTVYYGYTF. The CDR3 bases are TGTGCCAGCAGCTTAGATCCCCTCCTGACAGTCTACTATGGCTACACCTTC.

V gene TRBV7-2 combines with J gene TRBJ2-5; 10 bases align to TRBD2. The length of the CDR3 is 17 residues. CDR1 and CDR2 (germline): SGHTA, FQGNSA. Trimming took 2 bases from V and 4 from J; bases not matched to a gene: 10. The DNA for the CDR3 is TGTGCCAGCAGCTTACGGTCCTCAGCTAGCGGGGGAGAGACCCAGTACTTC. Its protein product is CASSLRSSASGGETQYF.

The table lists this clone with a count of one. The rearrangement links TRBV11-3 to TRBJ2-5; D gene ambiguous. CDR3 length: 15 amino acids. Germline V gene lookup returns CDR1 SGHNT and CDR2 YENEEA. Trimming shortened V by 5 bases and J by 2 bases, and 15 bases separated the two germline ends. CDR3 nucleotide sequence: TGTGCCAGCAGCCTAGGCAGTACAGCACAAGAGACCCAGTACTTC. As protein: CASSLGSTAQETQYF.

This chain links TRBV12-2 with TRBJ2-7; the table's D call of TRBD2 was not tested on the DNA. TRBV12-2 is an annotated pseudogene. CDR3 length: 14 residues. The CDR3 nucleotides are TGTGCAAGTCACCAACTAGCGGAGGGCTACGAGCAGTACTTC. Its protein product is CASHQLAEGYEQYF.

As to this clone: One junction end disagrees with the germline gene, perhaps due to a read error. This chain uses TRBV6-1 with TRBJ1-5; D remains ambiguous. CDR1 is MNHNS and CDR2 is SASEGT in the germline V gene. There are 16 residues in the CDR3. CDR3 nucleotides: TGTGCCAGCAGTGAAAGGATTAGTTGGCAGTTGGAGGAGACTAATTTT. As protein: CASSERISWQLEETNF.